The clone carrying this TCR beta chain has at least ten counts. Its antigen is unknown. The time point was: newly diagnosed GD, antithyroid drugs for less than 3 months. From RNA extracted from PBMCs, the TCR library was made. For TCR beta, libraries came from iRepertoire HTBI primers and Arm-PCR of CDR3 regions. TCRdb passed the multiplex PCR reads through MiXCR, listing each CDR3 protein once. The sample contains fewer than 350,000 distinct CDR3 sequences, 15% to 20% of which appear only once. This record comes from a study of regulatory T cells in long-lasting Graves disease. General study findings and limits: When disease was persistent, TRBV28, TRBJ1-2 and TRBJ2-5 were the favored segments. Blood alone, not thyroid tissue, was studied. Owing to a sample size that was small, accuracy may have been reduced.

The CDR3 is 15 amino acids. The germline V gene encodes CDR1 ENHRY and CDR2 SYGVKD. The V end lost 5 bases, the J end lost 1 base, and 14 bases lay between the germline ends. This sequence was found in a female donor with Graves disease. This specimen was peripheral blood mononuclear cells (PBMCs), taken at new diagnosis, from a patient treated with antithyroid drugs. The V and J genes are TRBV10-3 and TRBJ2-5; D perhaps matches TRBD1 (5 bases). CDR3 residues: CAISQQGNAQETQYF. The CDR3 DNA is TGTGCCATCAGTCAGCAGGGTAATGCCCAAGAGACCCAGTACTTC.